The rows below give T cell receptor beta chains drawn from one sample of a study of control samples from healthy donors and cancer patients. Libraries were prepared by immunoSEQ multiplex PCR; TCRdb keeps only in-frame clonotypes and omits some of them. Of roughly 55,000 clones listed, roughly 95% are singletons. Sequenced input: blood. These receptors originate from a woman between 18 and 29 years old in good health. Both conserved end residues are part of each CDR3. A D gene is named only where the DNA matches it firmly. Size tells how often a clone was seen (once, few, many) or the class of an expanded clone, and some rows leave it out.

v_gene	j_gene	d_gene	abundance	CDR3aa	CDR3nt
TRBV11-3	TRBJ2-1	TRBD1	-	CASSSSDRAYNEQFF	TGTGCCAGCAGCTCTTCTGACAGGGCCTACAATGAGCAGTTCTTC
TRBV6-5	TRBJ1-1	-	few	CASSYTQGNAEAFF	TGTGCCAGCAGCTACACGCAGGGGAACGCTGAAGCTTTCTTT
TRBV5-4	TRBJ2-3	TRBD1	once	CASRVFRDRESDTQYF	TGTGCCAGCAGGGTATTCCGGGACAGGGAGTCAGATACGCAGTATTTT
TRBV6-6	TRBJ1-5	TRBD1	-	CASRAGTANQPQHF	TGTGCCAGCAGAGCTGGGACAGCGAATCAGCCCCAGCATTTT
TRBV28	TRBJ1-2	-	-	CASSSTGTSNYGYTF	TGTGCCAGCAGTTCTACCGGGACTTCGAACTATGGCTACACCTTC
TRBV6-5	TRBJ1-1	-	-	CASKGYPMNTEAFF	TGTGCCAGCAAGGGATACCCCATGAACACTGAAGCTTTCTTT
TRBV5-5	TRBJ1-1	TRBD1	-	CASSPRDRLNTEAFF	TGTGCCAGCAGCCCCCGGGACAGATTGAACACTGAAGCTTTCTTT
TRBV6-5	TRBJ1-5	TRBD1	-	CASSLNTGENQPQHF	TGTGCCAGCAGTCTTAATACAGGGGAAAATCAGCCCCAGCATTTT
TRBV27	TRBJ1-1	-	-	CASSLYGNTEAFF	TGTGCCAGCAGTTTGTACGGGAACACTGAAGCTTTCTTT
TRBV11-2	TRBJ1-1	-	-	CASSDSRLLNTEAFF	TGTGCCAGCAGCGACAGTAGACTTTTGAACACTGAAGCTTTCTTT
TRBV7-9	TRBJ2-7	-	-	CASSLSGNEQYF	TGTGCCAGCAGCTTGTCCGGGAACGAGCAGTACTTC
TRBV6-5	TRBJ1-1	-	-	CASSYSNPGVYTEAFF	TGTGCCAGCAGTTACTCGAATCCAGGGGTGTACACTGAAGCTTTCTTT
TRBV4-3	TRBJ1-1	-	once	CASSQFNREVNTEAFF	TGCGCCAGCAGCCAATTTAACAGGGAGGTGAACACTGAAGCTTTCTTT
TRBV9	TRBJ1-3	-	-	CASSSMGGNTIYF	TGTGCCAGCAGCTCAATGGGAGGAAACACCATATATTTT
TRBV7-6	TRBJ2-7	TRBD2	-	CASSARLAGILYEQYF	TGTGCCAGCAGCGCCCGGCTAGCGGGGATACTCTACGAGCAGTACTTC
TRBV21-1	TRBJ1-1	-	once	CASSKGTGMNTEAFF	TGTGCCAGCAGCAAAGGGACAGGGATGAACACTGAAGCTTTCTTT
TRBV12-5	TRBJ1-5	-	-	CASALNQPQHF	TGTGCTAGTGCCCTCAATCAGCCCCAGCATTTT
TRBV4-1	TRBJ2-7	-	-	CASSTPGGYEQYF	TGCGCCAGCAGCACTCCCGGAGGCTACGAGCAGTACTTC
TRBV2	TRBJ2-2	-	-	CASTGGVAGELFF	TGTGCCAGCACCGGGGGCGTGGCCGGGGAGCTGTTTTTT
TRBV7-7	TRBJ2-5	-	-	CASSAGGGDRSETQYF	TGTGCCAGCAGCGCAGGGGGAGGGGACAGGTCCGAGACCCAGTACTTC
TRBV6-1	TRBJ2-7	-	-	CASSEAKEAYEQYF	TGTGCCAGCAGTGAAGCGAAGGAAGCCTACGAGCAGTACTTC
TRBV7-3	TRBJ2-3	TRBD2	-	CASSSGLAASTDTQYF	TGTGCCAGCAGCTCGGGACTAGCGGCTAGCACAGATACGCAGTATTTT
TRBV5-8	TRBJ2-7	-	-	CASSLAIGHPPPYEQYF	TGTGCCAGCAGCTTGGCAATCGGACATCCTCCGCCCTACGAGCAGTACTTC
TRBV6-4	TRBJ1-1	-	-	CASSESSGGINTEAFF	TGTGCCAGCAGTGAGTCCTCGGGAGGGATTAACACTGAAGCTTTCTTT
TRBV6-2/TRBV6-3	TRBJ2-2	-	-	CASSLPGKSNTGELFF	TGTGCCAGCAGTCTCCCAGGGAAGTCGAACACCGGGGAGCTGTTTTTT
TRBV30	TRBJ1-5	-	-	CAWSDRHQPQHF	TGTGCCTGGAGTGACAGGCATCAGCCCCAGCATTTT
TRBV5-4	TRBJ2-7	-	-	CASSLVGFDYSYEQYF	TGTGCCAGCAGCTTGGTGGGCTTCGACTACTCCTACGAGCAGTACTTC
TRBV11-2	TRBJ1-5	-	-	CASSLDGQNNQPQHF	TGTGCCAGCAGCTTAGACGGGCAGAACAATCAGCCCCAGCATTTT
TRBV18	TRBJ2-7	TRBD2	-	CASSAGLAVYEQYF	TGTGCCAGCTCCGCGGGACTAGCGGTCTACGAGCAGTACTTC
TRBV30	TRBJ1-6	-	-	CAWSVDLGSPLHF	TGTGCCTGGTCTGTTGACCTCGGGTCACCCCTCCACTTT
TRBV7-3	TRBJ2-1	TRBD2	-	CASSLGLAGGPSPYNEQFF	TGTGCCAGCAGCCTAGGACTAGCGGGGGGGCCGAGTCCCTACAATGAGCAGTTCTTC
TRBV5-1	TRBJ2-3	-	-	CASSLGRTDTQYF	TGCGCCAGCAGCCTCGGGCGGACAGATACGCAGTATTTT
TRBV3-1/TRBV3-2	TRBJ1-2	TRBD1	once	CASSHPQGVYGYTF	TGTGCCAGCAGCCATCCACAGGGGGTCTATGGCTACACCTTC
TRBV28	TRBJ1-4	-	few	CASSLNPGANKLFF	TGTGCCAGCAGTCTTAATCCGGGAGCGAACAAACTGTTTTTT
TRBV3-1/TRBV3-2	TRBJ1-1	-	-	CASSQGGTEAFF	TGTGCCAGCAGCCAAGGGGGCACTGAAGCTTTCTTT
TRBV4-1	TRBJ2-3	-	few	CASSQVGTDTQYF	TGCGCCAGCAGCCAAGTAGGGACAGATACGCAGTATTTT
TRBV13	TRBJ1-2	TRBD1	-	CASSFDRVVAHGYTF	TGTGCCAGCAGCTTTGACAGGGTGGTGGCACATGGCTACACCTTC
TRBV3-1/TRBV3-2	TRBJ1-4	TRBD1	once	CASSPRDRDEKLFF	TGTGCCAGCAGCCCACGGGACAGGGATGAAAAACTGTTTTTT
TRBV4-1	TRBJ1-5	-	-	CASSHTGGNQPQHF	TGCGCCAGCAGCCATACCGGCGGCAATCAGCCCCAGCATTTT
TRBV3-1/TRBV3-2	TRBJ2-1	-	-	CASSQDISGGAANEQFF	TGTGCCAGCAGCCAAGACATATCAGGGGGGGCTGCCAATGAGCAGTTCTTC
TRBV3-1/TRBV3-2	TRBJ1-2	-	-	CASSQVNYGYTF	TGTGCCAGCAGCCAAGTCAACTATGGCTACACCTTC
TRBV3-1/TRBV3-2	TRBJ2-3	TRBD2	-	CASSQEGLAGSVTDTQYF	TGTGCCAGCAGCCAAGAGGGACTAGCGGGTTCTGTCACAGATACGCAGTATTTT
TRBV6-4	TRBJ2-1	-	few	CASSDGEYHNEQFF	TGTGCCAGCAGTGACGGAGAATATCATAATGAGCAGTTCTTC
TRBV6-5	TRBJ2-2	-	-	CASSYSPYFNTGELFF	TGTGCCAGCAGTTACTCTCCGTACTTCAACACCGGGGAGCTGTTTTTT
TRBV10-2	TRBJ1-1	-	-	CASKVIGYTEAFF	TGCGCCAGCAAAGTGATCGGGTACACTGAAGCTTTCTTT
TRBV5-1	TRBJ1-1	-	-	CASSLEVNTEAFF	TGCGCCAGCAGCTTGGAAGTGAACACTGAAGCTTTCTTT
TRBV5-6	TRBJ1-1	-	once	CASSLVLNTEAFF	TGTGCCAGCAGCTTGGTACTGAACACTGAAGCTTTCTTT
TRBV7-2	TRBJ1-1	TRBD1	-	CASSPQGETEAFF	TGTGCCAGCAGCCCACAGGGGGAAACTGAAGCTTTCTTT